These 15 T cell receptor beta chains came from one sample sequenced in a study of T cell responses to AZD1222 COVID-19 vaccine. Some clones are missing from TCRdb's copy, which holds only in-frame ones; the method was immunoSEQ multiplex PCR. The sample consists of approximately 52,000 clones, approximately 88% of them appearing once. Sequences were derived from peripheral blood, sampled 28 days after the second AZD1222 dose. Receptor source: an adult who received the AZD1222 COVID-19 vaccine.

The chain uses TRBV4-1 and TRBJ2-7, with D possibly called TRBD1 or TRBD2 (6 bases each). CDR1 and CDR2 (germline): MGHRA, YSYEKL. The CDR3 has 18 amino acids. V lost 1 base to trimming and J lost 2 bases, with 21 bases between them. The CDR3 loop is CASSQATEGGLGTYEQYF. The CDR3, as DNA: TGCGCCAGCAGCCAAGCGACAGAGGGGGGACTCGGTACCTACGAGCAGTACTTC.

Here the CDR3 reads CASSFYSITGELFF. CDR3 bases: TGTGCCAGCAGCTTCTACAGTATCACCGGGGAGCTGTTTTTT. The chain couples TRBV7-9 to TRBJ2-2, with D unresolved. The CDR3 has 14 amino acids. In germline, CDR1 is SEHNR, CDR2 FQNEAQ (reference sequence). The V gene lost 3 bases and the J gene lost 4 bases, with 9 bases spanning the gap. Together with reference TRBV7-9 and TRBJ2-2, the CDR3 gives the full variable domain: DTGVSQNPRHKITKRGQNVTFRCDPISEHNRLYWYRQTLGQGPEFLTYFQNEAQLEKSRLLSDRFSAERPKGSFSTLEIQRTEQGDSAMYLCASSFYSITGELFFGEGSRLTVL.

This rearrangement joins TRBV5-1 to TRBJ2-5; D unresolved. V was trimmed by 0 bases and J by 3 bases, leaving 9 bases between them. The CDR3 spans 14 residues. Germline CDR1 reads SGHRS; CDR2 reads YFSETQ. The CDR3 DNA follows: TGCGCCAGCAGCTTGGACGGATTAAAAGAGACCCAGTACTTC. Translated: CASSLDGLKETQYF.

V gene TRBV19 combines with J gene TRBJ2-7, with 10 bases identical to TRBD1. CDR1 and CDR2 (germline): LNHDA, SQIVND (reference sequence). The CDR3 has 16 amino acids. The trim removed 1 base at V and 2 bases at J, leaving 5 bases unmatched. Here the CDR3 reads CASSIVGTGAPYEQYF. Written as DNA, the CDR3 is TGTGCCAGTAGTATAGTCGGGACAGGGGCCCCCTACGAGCAGTACTTC.

The V and J genes are TRBV28 and TRBJ1-2, with D possibly TRBD1 on 5 matching bases. Trimming pared 7 bases from V and 1 base from J, leaving 13 bases between. Germline V lookup: CDR1 MDHEN, CDR2 SYDVKM. The CDR3 is made up of 14 amino acids. CDR3: CASNPVGGNYGYTF. For the CDR3, the DNA is TGTGCCAGCAACCCCGTCGGGGGTAACTATGGCTACACCTTC.

For this clone: Germline is not matched at one junction end, which may reflect a read error. V gene TRBV7-7 combines with J gene TRBJ2-3; 7 bases are shared with TRBD1. Germline loops: CDR1 SSHAT, CDR2 FNYEAQ (reference sequence). The length of the CDR3 is 15 residues. This CDR3 reads CASSPGQSSTDTQYF. The CDR3 region has the DNA TGTGCTAGCAGCCCGGGACAGTCTAGCACAGATACGCAGTATTTT.

V usage is TRBV15 and J usage is TRBJ1-2; D unclear. The CDR3 is 13 residues long. Trimming removed 0 bases at V and 2 bases at J, with 4 bases between. CDR1 LNHNV and CDR2 YYDKDF come from the germline V gene (reference sequence). CDR3 sequence reads: CATSRERNYGYTF. For the CDR3, the DNA is TGTGCCACCAGCAGAGAAAGGAACTATGGCTACACCTTC.

This clone turned up a few times. The genes are TRBV3-1 (or the pseudogene TRBV3-2) and TRBJ2-4; D remains ambiguous. Germline V gives CDR1 LGHDT, CDR2 YNNKEL (reference sequence). V shed 0 bases and J shed 1 base, with 19 bases lying between them. This CDR3 spans 19 amino acids. CDR3 in amino acids: CASSQDWVRRSGAKNIQYF. Written as DNA, the CDR3 is TGTGCCAGCAGCCAAGATTGGGTTCGGCGGTCTGGGGCCAAAAACATTCAGTACTTC.

This chain connects TRBV5-1 to TRBJ2-7, with D tentatively TRBD1 (6 bases). CDR1 and CDR2 (germline): SGHRS, YFSETQ. The CDR3 is 16 amino acids. Trimming removed 0 bases from V and 1 base from J, with 14 bases in between. DNA for the CDR3: TGCGCCAGCAGCTTGGCGCCAGGACAGCCTTCCTACGAGCAGTACTTC. Translation: CASSLAPGQPSYEQYF. Using reference TRBV5-1 and TRBJ2-7 for the parts outside the CDR3, the full variable domain is KAGVTQTPRYLIKTRGQQVTLSCSPISGHRSVSWYQQTPGQGLQFLFEYFSETQRNKGNFPGRFSGRQFSNSRSEMNVSTLELGDSALYLCASSLAPGQPSYEQYFGPGTRLTVT.

V usage is TRBV9 and J usage is TRBJ2-3; 9 bases fit TRBD2. The CDR3 spans 16 residues. Germline V gene data show CDR1 as SGDLS and CDR2 as YYNGEE. V shed 4 bases, J shed 6 bases, and the junction held 12 bases outside the gene matches. The CDR3 nucleotides read TGTGCCAGCAGCCCCCGGGCTAGCGGGACGCCGGATACGCAGTATTTT. Translation: CASSPRASGTPDTQYF.

The chain joins TRBV30 to TRBJ2-7; the D gene could be TRBD1 or TRBD2 (6 bases each). V lost 3 bases and J lost 3, with 15 bases in between. This CDR3 region has 14 residues. Germline values: CDR1 GTSNPN, CDR2 SVGIG (reference sequence). This CDR3 is CAWSKVGGFYEQYF. The CDR3 DNA sequence: TGTGCCTGGAGCAAAGTAGGGGGGTTCTACGAGCAGTACTTC.

This clone was found a few times. The J gene is TRBJ2-5, the V gene TRBV18; 11 bases align to TRBD2. J was trimmed by 5 bases and V by 4 bases; bases with no gene match: 3. The CDR3 spans 14 residues. From germline, CDR1 is KGHSH and CDR2 LQKENI. This chain's CDR3 is CASSRLAGGETQYF. The CDR3 nucleotides are TGTGCCAGCTCACGATTAGCGGGAGGGGAGACCCAGTACTTC.

This rearrangement joins TRBV3-1 (or the pseudogene TRBV3-2) to TRBJ2-1; 12 nucleotides line up with TRBD2. This CDR3 contains 15 residues. J gave up 7 bases and V 3 bases, and 4 bases lay outside the gene matches. CDR1 and CDR2 (germline): LGHDT, YNNKEL (reference sequence). CDR3 in DNA: TGTGCCAGCAGCCACGGGCTAGCGGGAGGGAATGAGCAGTTCTTC. This translates into CASSHGLAGGNEQFF.

As concerns this clone: At one boundary the junction diverges from the germline segment, which might be a read error. The chain links TRBV6-1 to TRBJ2-7; 7 bases match TRBD1. CDR1 is MNHNS and CDR2 is SASEGT in the germline V gene. The CDR3 contains 13 residues. The CDR3 reads CASREGQAYEQYF. CDR3 sequence (DNA): TGTGCCAGCAGGGAAGGACAGGCCTACGAGCAGTACTTC.

The chain is built from TRBV5-1 and TRBJ2-2; D may match TRBD1 or TRBD2 (6 bases each). This CDR3 contains 13 residues. V lost 3 bases and J 8 bases, leaving 11 bases between the germline ends. Germline CDR1 and CDR2: SGHRS and YFSETQ. In DNA, the CDR3 is TGCGCCAGCAGCTCCCAGGGGAGGGGGGAGCTGTTTTTT. This encodes CASSSQGRGELFF.